A single sample is the source of the 27 T cell receptor beta chains below, sequenced in a study of blood T cell repertoires in COVID-19. TCRdb's copy holds only in-frame clones and misses some; the assay was immunoSEQ multiplex PCR. Of more than 60,000 clones in the sample, around 80% are singletons; the top ten hold roughly 10%. Sequencing input: peripheral blood. These TCRs come from a man in his fifties or sixties with acute or convalescent COVID-19.

The chain carries TRBV19 and TRBJ1-1; TRBD1 might be the D (5 bases). Germline loops: CDR1 LNHDA, CDR2 SQIVND (reference sequence). V gave up 5 bases and J gave up 1 base, with 11 bases separating them. CDR3 length equals 14 residues. The CDR3 region is CASSFQGGNTEAFF. CDR3 nucleotide sequence: TGTGCCAGTAGTTTCCAGGGTGGGAACACTGAAGCTTTCTTT.

The chain carries TRBV29-1 and TRBJ1-1; weak D call: TRBD1 (6 bases). Trimming shortened V by 6 bases and J by 0 bases, and 11 bases separated the two germline ends. The CDR3 loop spans 13 amino acids. Germline CDR1 and CDR2: SQVTM and ANQGSEA. The CDR3 region has the DNA TGCAGCGTCGCCGGGACATTGAACACTGAAGCTTTCTTT. It yields the protein CSVAGTLNTEAFF. Together with reference TRBV29-1 and TRBJ1-1, the CDR3 gives the full variable domain: SAVISQKPSRDICQRGTSLTIQCQVDSQVTMMFWYRQQPGQSLTLIATANQGSEATYESGFVIDKFPISRPNLTFSTLTVSNMSPEDSSIYLCSVAGTLNTEAFFGQGTRLTVV.

This chain links TRBV5-1 with TRBJ2-3; D may be TRBD2 (5 bases). The CDR3 is 14 residues long. Germline V gene sequence: CDR1 SGHRS, CDR2 YFSETQ. Trimming left V 2 bases short and J 4 bases short, with 11 bases between. CDR3 nucleotide sequence: TGCGCCAGCAGCTTATATGGAGGCGCAGATACGCAGTATTTT. Its protein is CASSLYGGADTQYF.

The chain uses TRBV6-5 and TRBJ1-2; D not certain. The CDR3 contains 14 residues. Germline CDR1 reads MNHEY; CDR2 reads SVGAGI. V gave up 2 bases and J gave up 3 bases, with 10 bases separating them. The CDR3, as DNA: TGTGCCAGCAGTTACACAGACGTATACTATGGCTACACCTTC. Protein product: CASSYTDVYYGYTF.

The J gene is TRBJ2-7, the V gene TRBV6-7; 10 bases line up with TRBD1. TRBV6-7 is designated an ORF whose function remains uncertain. The CDR3 is made up of 12 amino acids. V lost 7 bases to trimming and J lost 7 bases; unmatched junction nucleotides: 4. The CDR3 region is CASNQDRGEQYF. The CDR3 region has the DNA TGTGCCAGCAACCAGGACAGGGGGGAGCAGTACTTC.

Here the CDR3 reads CATSPTGGPTDTQYF. The CDR3 coding sequence is TGTGCCACCTCCCCCACGGGAGGGCCCACAGATACGCAGTATTTT. The J gene is TRBJ2-3, the V gene TRBV28; TRBD2 aligns across 8 bases. Germline CDR1 MDHEN, CDR2 SYDVKM. The CDR3 is 15 residues long. V shed 10 bases, J shed 2 bases, and the junction held 11 bases outside the gene matches.

The V call is TRBV7-6, the J call TRBJ2-1; TRBD1 might be the D (6 bases). Germline V gene lookup returns CDR1 SGHVS and CDR2 FNYEAQ. Trimming took 2 bases from V and 4 from J, leaving 21 bases between them. The length of the CDR3 is 18 residues. The CDR3 is CASSLNDGGQGPYNEQFF. The CDR3 DNA sequence: TGTGCCAGCAGCTTAAATGATGGGGGCCAGGGGCCTTACAATGAGCAGTTCTTC.

The chain combines TRBV28 with TRBJ1-6, with a tentative D call TRBD1 (5 bases). Germline lookup yields CDR1 MDHEN and CDR2 SYDVKM. V dropped 7 bases and J dropped 0 bases, with 22 bases sitting between them. This CDR3 has 19 residues. The CDR3 DNA reads TGTGCCAGCATTACAGGTTCCCTAAGATACTACTCCTATAATTCACCCCTCCACTTT. Its translation is CASITGSLRYYSYNSPLHF.

In this sample, this clone turned up a few times. The V gene is TRBV7-6, the J gene TRBJ2-3, with 11 nucleotides matching TRBD2. This CDR3 spans 17 amino acids. Unmatched junction bases numbered 7, after V lost 5 bases and J lost 0 bases. Per the germline V gene, CDR1 is SGHVS and CDR2 is FNYEAQ. The CDR3 sequence: CASSPYSGRASTDTQYF. The CDR3 DNA sequence: TGTGCCAGCAGCCCTTATAGCGGGAGGGCCAGCACAGATACGCAGTATTTT. The whole variable domain, remainder taken from reference TRBV7-6 and TRBJ2-3, is GAGVSQSPRYKVTKRGQDVALRCDPISGHVSLYWYRQALGQGPEFLTYFNYEAQQDKSGLPNDRFSAERPEGSISTLTIQRTEQRDSAMYRCASSPYSGRASTDTQYFGPGTRLTVL.

The chain carries TRBV18 and TRBJ1-2, with TRBD1 as a possible D gene (6 bases). The CDR3 loop spans 15 amino acids. The V gene lost 3 bases and the J gene lost 6 bases, with 17 bases spanning the gap. Germline assignment: CDR1 KGHSH and CDR2 LQKENI. DNA for the CDR3: TGTGCCAGCTCACCCCGCCGGGAGGAGGGGGATGGCTACACCTTC. Translated, it gives CASSPRREEGDGYTF.

The V and J genes are TRBV6-1 and TRBJ1-3; 8 nucleotides agree with TRBD1. The CDR3 consists of 16 residues. CDR1 is MNHNS and CDR2 is SASEGT in the germline V gene. V lost 2 bases, J lost 3 bases, and 6 bases stayed unmatched. The CDR3 coding sequence is TGTGCCAGCAGTGAATTTAACAGGGGGAATGGAAACACCATATATTTT. Translated: CASSEFNRGNGNTIYF.

This chain connects TRBV6-5 to TRBJ2-7, with TRBD1 matching over 11 bases. The CDR3 has 15 residues. Germline V gene lookup returns CDR1 MNHEY and CDR2 SVGAGI. Losses at the gene ends were 6 bases for V and 6 bases for J; bases not matched to a gene: 10. CDR3 residues: CASSLLGTGGSEQYF. CDR3 DNA: TGTGCCAGCAGCCTCCTCGGGACAGGGGGATCCGAGCAGTACTTC.

This clone has more than one count but fewer than ten. Within the sample, other DNA sequences also encode this same CDR3. The chain combines TRBV7-2 with TRBJ1-1, with a possible D match to TRBD1 (6 bases). Trimming pared 5 bases from V and 1 base from J, leaving 8 bases between. The CDR3 consists of 13 residues. Germline lookup yields CDR1 SGHTA and CDR2 FQGNSA. CDR3 coding DNA: TGTGCCAGCAGCCCACAGGGGAACACTGAAGCTTTCTTT. The encoded protein is CASSPQGNTEAFF.

The genes are TRBV6-2 or TRBV6-3 and TRBJ2-7, with D perhaps matching TRBD1 (6 bases). The germline V gene has CDR1 MNHEY and CDR2 SVGEGT. The ends were cut back, 4 bases at V and 5 bases at J, with 30 bases in the middle. This CDR3 is built from 19 residues. CDR3 bases: TGTGCCAGCAGTTCTCTCAGGGGCGGACGGTCCGGGGATGCTCACGAGCAGTACTTC. Translation: CASSSLRGGRSGDAHEQYF.

The chain joins TRBV6-5 to TRBJ2-1, with D unresolved. This CDR3 region has 11 residues. Germline V gene sequence: CDR1 MNHEY, CDR2 SVGAGI. Trimming took 9 bases from V and 6 from J, leaving 9 bases between them. CDR3: CASNRGNEQFF. The CDR3 DNA reads TGTGCCAGTAACCGCGGCAATGAGCAGTTCTTC.

This sequence joins TRBV7-3 and TRBJ2-3; the match to TRBD2 covers 12 bases. The CDR3 is 15 residues long. The V segment lost 5 bases and the J segment 4 bases; nucleotides outside the gene matches: 4. The germline V gene encodes CDR1 SGHTA and CDR2 FQGTGA. The DNA for the CDR3 is TGTGCCAGCAGCCTGTCTAGCGGGGGGGCAGATACGCAGTATTTT. This encodes CASSLSSGGADTQYF.

The sample holds a few counts of this clone. The chain combines TRBV28 with TRBJ1-6; D remains ambiguous. V gave up 5 bases and J gave up 7 bases, with 15 bases separating them. Per germline, CDR1 MDHEN and CDR2 SYDVKM. The CDR3 has 15 amino acids. This chain's CDR3 is CASSTRQTANSPLHF. For the CDR3, the DNA is TGTGCCAGCAGTACCCGACAAACGGCGAATTCACCCCTCCACTTT.

The chain uses TRBV2 and TRBJ2-3; possible D gene TRBD1, 5 bases. Trimming shortened V by 5 bases and J by 6 bases, and 15 bases separated the two germline ends. Germline V CDR1 and CDR2: SNHLY, FYNNEI. The CDR3 length is 14 residues. CDR3 nucleotide sequence: TGTGCCAGCAGTTTCAGCAGGGTGGGTGATACGCAGTATTTT. Encoded protein: CASSFSRVGDTQYF.

The rearrangement joins TRBV7-9 to TRBJ1-2; 10 bases match TRBD1. The V gene's germline CDR1 is SEHNR and CDR2 FQNEAQ (reference sequence). There are 16 residues in the CDR3. J was trimmed by 4 bases and V by 5 bases; bases with no gene match: 10. CDR3 loop: CASSPTGTGAIYGYTF. In DNA form, the CDR3 reads TGTGCCAGCAGCCCCACCGGGACAGGGGCCATCTATGGCTACACCTTC.

This clone appeared a few times. J is TRBJ2-7 and V is TRBV18; the D gene is possibly TRBD1 (5 bases). The CDR3 runs 15 residues. V lost 5 bases and J 3 bases, leaving 17 bases between the germline ends. In germline, CDR1 is KGHSH, CDR2 LQKENI. CDR3 bases: TGTGCCAGCTCAGGCCGCCGGACACACTTCTACGAGCAGTACTTC. It specifies CASSGRRTHFYEQYF.

This clone occurred many times. The rearrangement links TRBV19 to TRBJ1-5, with D perhaps TRBD1 (5 bases). V lost 3 bases and J 2 bases, leaving 8 bases between the germline ends. Per germline, CDR1 LNHDA and CDR2 SQIVND (reference sequence). The CDR3 covers 14 residues. The CDR3 region is CASSMWGRNQPQHF. For the CDR3, the DNA is TGTGCCAGTAGTATGTGGGGCCGCAATCAGCCCCAGCATTTT.

This clone appeared once. This chain connects TRBV5-1 to TRBJ1-6, with D possibly being TRBD1 (6 bases). CDR3 length: 14 residues. Trimming left V 2 bases short and J 7 bases short, with 10 bases between. Germline V gene lookup returns CDR1 SGHRS and CDR2 YFSETQ. CDR3 DNA: TGCGCCAGCAGCTTAGGGGGTAGAAATTCACCCCTCCACTTT. This sequence encodes CASSLGGRNSPLHF.

This clone occurred a few times. The V call is TRBV7-2, the J call TRBJ2-5, with 8 bases aligning to TRBD1. The V segment lost 5 bases and the J segment 5 bases; nucleotides outside the gene matches: 19. The CDR3 runs to 18 residues. Germline lookup yields CDR1 SGHTA and CDR2 FQGNSA. The CDR3 region is CASSRLYTYTGGRETQYF. CDR3 bases: TGTGCCAGCAGCCGTCTATACACCTATACAGGGGGAAGGGAGACCCAGTACTTC.

This rearrangement joins TRBV6-1 to TRBJ2-1; TRBD1 matches at 11 bases. V was pared by 6 bases and J by 7 bases, with 11 bases of the junction left unmatched. CDR1 is MNHNS, CDR2 SASEGT, per germline. CDR3 length equals 16 residues. The chain's CDR3 is CASSENHGQGANEQFF. CDR3 coding DNA: TGTGCCAGCAGCGAAAACCATGGACAGGGGGCAAATGAGCAGTTCTTC.

V and J are TRBV7-2 and TRBJ2-1; D might be TRBD2 (6 bases). This CDR3 region has 13 residues. Germline-derived CDR1 and CDR2 are SGHTA and FQGNSA. Deletions cut 4 bases from V and 14 bases from J, with 18 bases between. CDR3 amino acids: CASSSVKRRGEFF. The CDR3 DNA reads TGTGCCAGCAGCTCGGTAAAGCGGAGGGGAGAGTTCTTC.

The genes are TRBV28 and TRBJ2-7; 10 nucleotides agree with TRBD1. Germline lookup yields CDR1 MDHEN and CDR2 SYDVKM. The V and J ends lost 2 bases and 3 bases, in that order; junction bases with no gene match: 1. The length of the CDR3 is 14 residues. The CDR3 reads CASSLRTGGYEQYF. The CDR3 DNA sequence: TGTGCCAGCAGTTTACGGACAGGGGGCTACGAGCAGTACTTC. Drawing the rest from reference TRBV28 and TRBJ2-7, the complete variable domain is DVKVTQSSRYLVKRTGEKVFLECVQDMDHENMFWYRQDPGLGLRLIYFSYDVKMKEKGDIPEGYSVSREKKERFSLILESASTNQTSMYLCASSLRTGGYEQYFGPGTRLTVT.

This clone was seen a single time. The chain couples TRBV27 to TRBJ1-2; 8 positions match TRBD1. Germline-derived CDR1 and CDR2 are MNHEY and SMNVEV (reference sequence). V shed 5 bases, J shed 6 bases, and the junction held 17 bases outside the gene matches. The length of the CDR3 is 17 residues. For the CDR3, the DNA is TGTGCCAGCAGTCCGGGGACAGGAAGAGGTAGATGGAATGGCTACACCTTC. It encodes CASSPGTGRGRWNGYTF.